This paragraph covers one T cell receptor beta chain sequence. The data stem from a study of blood T cell repertoires in COVID-19. As for the study in general: COVID-19 samples collected from the United States, Italy and Spain covered acute and convalescent phases. T cells, B-cell-depleted T cells, or PBMCs supplied cDNA or gDNA.

Per the authors' pipeline: The assay estimated nucleated cells by amplifying reference gene primers. Measured with immunoSEQ multiplex PCR; TCRdb has only the in-frame clones, and not every one. The DNA was the basis for D and trimming; V, J and clone size are from that table. The sample lists a few hundred thousand clones; about 90% were seen once. The germline CDR1 and CDR2 sequences are GTSNPN and SVGIG (reference sequence). The CDR3 loop spans 13 amino acids. J gave up 3 bases and V 3 bases, and 4 bases lay outside the gene matches. The chain links TRBV30 to TRBJ1-2; TRBD1 aligns across 7 bases. The clonotype comes from a woman aged 50 to 65 who had recovered from COVID-19. Material: peripheral blood. The CDR3 DNA follows: TGTGCCTGGAGGATCGGGACAGACTATGGCTACACCTTC. Protein: CAWRIGTDYGYTF.